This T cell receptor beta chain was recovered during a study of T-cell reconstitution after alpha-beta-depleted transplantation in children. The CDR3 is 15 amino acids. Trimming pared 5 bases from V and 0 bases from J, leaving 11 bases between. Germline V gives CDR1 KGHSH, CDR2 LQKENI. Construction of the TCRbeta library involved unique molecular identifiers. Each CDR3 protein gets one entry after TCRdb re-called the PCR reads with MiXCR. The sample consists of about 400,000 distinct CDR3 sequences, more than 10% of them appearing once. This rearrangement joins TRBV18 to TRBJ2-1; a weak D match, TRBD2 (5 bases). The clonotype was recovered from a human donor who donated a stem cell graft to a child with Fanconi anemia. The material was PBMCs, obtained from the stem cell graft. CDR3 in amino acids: CASSYYGSSYNEQFF. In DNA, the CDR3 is TGTGCCAGCTCATATTATGGGAGCTCCTACAATGAGCAGTTCTTC. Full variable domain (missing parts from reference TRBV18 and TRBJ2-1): NAGVMQNPRHLVRRRGQEARLRCSPMKGHSHVYWYRQLPEEGLKFMVYLQKENIIDESGMPKERFSAEFPKEGPSILRIQQVVRGDSAAYFCASSYYGSSYNEQFFGPGTRLTVL.